One and the same sample provided the 18 T cell receptor beta chains below, sequenced in a study of shared clonotypes between healthy human individuals. Assay: immunoSEQ multiplex PCR; the TCRdb copy retains only in-frame clones and omits some. The repertoire holds under 1,900,000 clones, with just under 99% as singletons. The sequencing input was naive CD4+ T cells sorted from blood. Subset given: CD45RA+ positively selected. Receptor source: a man between 25 and 39 years old in good health.

This rearrangement joins TRBV18 to TRBJ2-2, with D possibly TRBD1 on 5 matching bases. Germline CDR1 KGHSH, CDR2 LQKENI. V lost 3 bases and J 1 base, leaving 12 bases between the germline ends. This CDR3 region has 16 residues. The CDR3, as DNA: TGTGCCAGCTCACCTTCGGCAGGGATGAACACCGGGGAGCTGTTTTTT. It specifies CASSPSAGMNTGELFF.

The chain employs TRBV2 and TRBJ1-1, with D hard to call. The CDR3 has 13 amino acids. Germline CDR1 reads SNHLY; CDR2 reads FYNNEI. The V gene lost 4 bases and the J gene lost 3 bases, with 9 bases spanning the gap. The CDR3 region is CASSGTDYTEAFF. The CDR3 region has the DNA TGTGCCAGCAGTGGGACGGACTACACTGAAGCTTTCTTT.

This chain connects TRBV30 to TRBJ1-4; D remains unclear. Germline assignment: CDR1 GTSNPN and CDR2 SVGIG (reference sequence). V was pared by 0 bases and J by 4 bases, with 12 bases between. The CDR3 has 15 residues. This chain's CDR3 is CAWSVFTQVNEKLFF. The CDR3 nucleotides read TGTGCCTGGAGTGTATTCACCCAAGTTAATGAAAAACTGTTTTTT.

V and J are TRBV4-3 and TRBJ1-2; TRBD1 is a possible D gene (5 bases). In germline, CDR1 is LGHNA, CDR2 YSLEER. V lost 6 bases and J lost 4, with 18 bases in between. CDR3 size: 15 residues. The CDR3, as DNA: TGCGCCAGCAGGAGTGGGACGCTTTTAGGCTATGGCTACACCTTC. This codes for CASRSGTLLGYGYTF.

The chain carries TRBV19 and TRBJ2-2; 14 bases agree with TRBD2. Germline V gene data show CDR1 as LNHDA and CDR2 as SQIVND (reference sequence). V trimming: 5 bases; J trimming: 4 bases; junction bases outside the gene matches: 6. This CDR3 has 17 residues. CDR3 residues: CASSRLAGGPGTGELFF. CDR3 DNA sequence: TGTGCCAGTAGTCGACTAGCGGGAGGGCCGGGCACCGGGGAGCTGTTTTTT.

The chain employs TRBV5-1 and TRBJ1-2; D is unresolved. There are 15 residues in the CDR3. Trimming left V 1 base short and J 0 bases short, with 10 bases between. From germline, CDR1 is SGHRS and CDR2 YFSETQ. The chain's CDR3 is CASSLFSVANYGYTF. DNA for the CDR3: TGCGCCAGCAGCTTGTTTTCAGTGGCTAACTATGGCTACACCTTC.

The gene calls are TRBV2 and TRBJ2-7; 9 bases map to TRBD2. The J segment lost 4 bases and the V segment lost 0 bases, leaving 4 bases of the junction unmatched. The CDR3 loop spans 15 amino acids. The germline V gene has CDR1 SNHLY and CDR2 FYNNEI. The CDR3: CASSEAGLAGYEQYF. In DNA, the CDR3 is TGTGCCAGCAGTGAAGCGGGACTAGCCGGTTACGAGCAGTACTTC.

This chain joins TRBV7-2 and TRBJ2-3; tentatively, D is TRBD1 or TRBD2 (5 bases each). The CDR3 is 14 amino acids. The germline V gene encodes CDR1 SGHTA and CDR2 FQGNSA. The V end lost 5 bases, the J end lost 2 bases, and 11 bases lay between the germline ends. The CDR3 spells CASSLTGPTDTQYF. CDR3 DNA: TGTGCCAGCAGCCTTACGGGGCCCACAGATACGCAGTATTTT.

The V call is TRBV4-3, the J call TRBJ2-3; D gene uncertain. This CDR3 is built from 15 residues. Trimming removed 0 bases at V and 2 bases at J, with 9 bases between. Per germline, CDR1 LGHNA and CDR2 YSLEER. CDR3 residues: CASSQDRWDTDTQYF. In DNA, the CDR3 is TGCGCCAGCAGCCAAGATAGGTGGGACACAGATACGCAGTATTTT.

The chain employs TRBV5-1 and TRBJ2-5, with 8 positions matching TRBD1. This CDR3 has 15 residues. V shed 7 bases and J 4 bases; nucleotides not matched to a gene: 12. CDR1 is SGHRS, CDR2 YFSETQ, per germline. The CDR3 region has the DNA TGCGCCAGCCACCACGGGACAGGTTTGGGAGAGACCCAGTACTTC. It encodes CASHHGTGLGETQYF.

A few counts support this clone. The sample has other DNA sequences that encode this CDR3 too. The chain has TRBV5-1 and TRBJ2-3; D is unclear. Trimming cost V 1 base and J 2 bases, with 2 bases left between them. In germline, CDR1 is SGHRS, CDR2 YFSETQ. This CDR3 is built from 12 residues. The DNA for the CDR3 is TGCGCCAGCAGCTTGAACACAGATACGCAGTATTTT. Its protein is CASSLNTDTQYF.

This clone was observed once. This rearrangement joins TRBV7-6 to TRBJ2-1, with D perhaps TRBD2 (6 bases). The V and J ends lost 3 bases and 9 bases respectively, with 9 bases between them. Looked up from germline, CDR1 is SGHVS and CDR2 is FNYEAQ. This CDR3 is built from 12 residues. The CDR3 reads CASSLRDSEQFF. CDR3 in DNA: TGTGCCAGCAGCTTGCGGGACTCTGAGCAGTTCTTC.

Regarding this clone: Other DNA sequences in the same sample also yield this CDR3. This chain connects TRBV7-6 to TRBJ2-3, with D possibly matching TRBD2 (5 bases). Germline V gene data show CDR1 as SGHVS and CDR2 as FNYEAQ. The CDR3 spans 14 residues. V was cut by 1 base and J by 1 base, with 6 bases left in between. The CDR3 region has the DNA TGTGCCAGCAGCTTAGGGACTGGCACAGATACGCAGTATTTT. This codes for CASSLGTGTDTQYF.

This rearrangement joins TRBV14 to TRBJ2-7, with 11 bases lining up with TRBD2. V lost 1 base, J lost 6 bases, and 5 bases stayed unmatched. The CDR3 spans 15 residues. Per germline, CDR1 SGHDN and CDR2 FVKESK. CDR3 sequence (DNA): TGTGCCAGCAGCCAAGTGGCTAGCGGGAGGATCGAGCAGTACTTC. Protein product: CASSQVASGRIEQYF.

The J gene is TRBJ1-2, the V gene TRBV19; 10 bases agree with TRBD1. Trimming removed 3 bases from V and 5 bases from J; junction bases left unmatched: 6. CDR1 is LNHDA and CDR2 is SQIVND in the germline V gene (reference sequence). This CDR3 is 15 amino acids long. This CDR3 is CASSIGTGEVYGYTF. CDR3 nucleotide sequence: TGTGCCAGTAGTATCGGGACAGGGGAAGTTTATGGCTACACCTTC.

The genes are TRBV7-9 and TRBJ1-1, with D possibly TRBD1 on 5 matching bases. The germline V gene has CDR1 SEHNR and CDR2 FQNEAQ (reference sequence). The CDR3 covers 16 residues. Between the trimmed V and J ends, which lost 5 bases and 4 bases, there was a span of 20 bases. CDR3 in DNA: TGTGCCAGCAGCACCCGAGGTAGGGGTGAGGGCACTGAAGCTTTCTTT. Amino acids: CASSTRGRGEGTEAFF. The full variable domain, completed using reference TRBV7-9 and TRBJ1-1, is DTGVSQNPRHKITKRGQNVTFRCDPISEHNRLYWYRQTLGQGPEFLTYFQNEAQLEKSRLLSDRFSAERPKGSFSTLEIQRTEQGDSAMYLCASSTRGRGEGTEAFFGQGTRLTVV.

This clone was found once. This chain uses TRBV28 with TRBJ1-2; possibly TRBD1 for D (6 bases). This CDR3 comprises 15 residues. V was trimmed by 4 bases and J by 3 bases, leaving 15 bases between them. The germline CDR1 and CDR2 sequences are MDHEN and SYDVKM. CDR3 sequence reads: CASSSPAAGDYGYTF. The DNA of the CDR3 is TGTGCCAGCAGTTCACCCGCGGCAGGGGACTATGGCTACACCTTC.

The rearrangement uses TRBV7-2 and TRBJ2-2; 10 bases agree with TRBD2. V lost 5 bases, J lost 3 bases, and 6 bases stayed unmatched. This CDR3 region has 16 residues. Germline V gene sequence: CDR1 SGHTA, CDR2 FQGNSA. CDR3 in amino acids: CASSRLAGGDTGELFF. The DNA of the CDR3 is TGTGCCAGCAGCCGCTTAGCGGGAGGTGACACCGGGGAGCTGTTTTTT.